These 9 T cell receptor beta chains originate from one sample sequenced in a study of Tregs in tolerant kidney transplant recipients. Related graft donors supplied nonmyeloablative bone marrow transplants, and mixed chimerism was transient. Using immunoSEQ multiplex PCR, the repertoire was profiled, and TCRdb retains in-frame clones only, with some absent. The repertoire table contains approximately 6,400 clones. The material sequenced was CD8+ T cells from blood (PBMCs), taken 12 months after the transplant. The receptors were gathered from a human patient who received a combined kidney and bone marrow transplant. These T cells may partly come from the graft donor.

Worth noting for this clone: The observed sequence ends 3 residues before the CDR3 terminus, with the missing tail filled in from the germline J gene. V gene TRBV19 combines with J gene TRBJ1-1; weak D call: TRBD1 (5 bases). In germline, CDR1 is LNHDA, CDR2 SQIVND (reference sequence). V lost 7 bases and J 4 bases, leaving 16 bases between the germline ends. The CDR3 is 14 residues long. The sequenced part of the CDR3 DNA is TGTGCCAGTAACCCCGTTGGGGGGATCACTGAA. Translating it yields CASNPVGGITE. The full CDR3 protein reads CASNPVGGITEAFF.

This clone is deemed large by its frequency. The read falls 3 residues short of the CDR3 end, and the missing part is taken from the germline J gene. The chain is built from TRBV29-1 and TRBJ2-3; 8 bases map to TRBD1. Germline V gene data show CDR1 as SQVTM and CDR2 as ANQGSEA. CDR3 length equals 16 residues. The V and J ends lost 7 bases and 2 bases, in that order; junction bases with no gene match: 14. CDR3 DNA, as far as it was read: TGCAGCGCCCAACAAGGGACAGGTGGTCTCACAGATACG. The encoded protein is CSAQQGTGGLTDT. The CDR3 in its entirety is CSAQQGTGGLTDTQYF.

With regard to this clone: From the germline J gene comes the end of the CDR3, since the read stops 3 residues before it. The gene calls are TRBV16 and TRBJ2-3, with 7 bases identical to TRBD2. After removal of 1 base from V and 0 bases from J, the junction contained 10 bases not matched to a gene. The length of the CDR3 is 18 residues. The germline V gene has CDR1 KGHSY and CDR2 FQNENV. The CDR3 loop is CASSQWTGLADSTDTQYF. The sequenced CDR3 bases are TGTGCCAGCAGCCAATGGACTGGGCTAGCGGATAGCACAGATACG.

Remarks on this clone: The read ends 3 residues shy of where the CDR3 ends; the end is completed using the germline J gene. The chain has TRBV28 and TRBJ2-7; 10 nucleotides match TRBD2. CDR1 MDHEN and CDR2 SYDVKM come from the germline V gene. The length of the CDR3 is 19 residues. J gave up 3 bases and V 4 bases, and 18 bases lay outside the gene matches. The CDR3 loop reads CASSSIGTSDLETFYEQYF. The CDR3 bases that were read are TGTGCCAGCAGTTCCATAGGGACTAGCGACCTTGAGACCTTCTACGAG.

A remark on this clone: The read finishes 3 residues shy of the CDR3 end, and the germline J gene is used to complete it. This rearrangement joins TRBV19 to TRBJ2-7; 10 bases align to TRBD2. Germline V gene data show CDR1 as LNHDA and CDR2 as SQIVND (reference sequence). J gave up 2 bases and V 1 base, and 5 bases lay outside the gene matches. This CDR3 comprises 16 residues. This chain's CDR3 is CASSIGPSGGPYEQYF. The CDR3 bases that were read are TGTGCCAGTAGTATAGGCCCTAGCGGGGGCCCCTACGAG. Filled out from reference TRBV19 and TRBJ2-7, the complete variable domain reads DGGITQSPKYLFRKEGQNVTLSCEQNLNHDAMYWYRQDPGQGLRLIYYSQIVNDFQKGDIAEGYSVSREKKESFPLTVTSAQKNPTAFYLCASSIGPSGGPYEQYFGPGTRLTVT.

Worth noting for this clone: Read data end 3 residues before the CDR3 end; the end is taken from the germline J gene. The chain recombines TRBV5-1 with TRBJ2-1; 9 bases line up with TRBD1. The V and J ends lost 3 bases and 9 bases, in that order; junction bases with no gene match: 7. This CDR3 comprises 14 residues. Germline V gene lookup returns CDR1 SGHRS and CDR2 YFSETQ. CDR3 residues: CASSWRGQGSEQFF. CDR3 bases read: TGCGCCAGCAGCTGGAGGGGACAGGGCAGTGAG.

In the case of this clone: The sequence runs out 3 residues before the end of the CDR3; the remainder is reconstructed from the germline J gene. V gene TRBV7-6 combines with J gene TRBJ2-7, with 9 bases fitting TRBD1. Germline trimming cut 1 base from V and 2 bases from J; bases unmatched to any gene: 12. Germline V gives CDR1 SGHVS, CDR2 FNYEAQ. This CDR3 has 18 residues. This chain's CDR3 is CASSLVQGATTPPYEQYF. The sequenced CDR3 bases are TGTGCCAGCAGCTTAGTACAGGGGGCCACTACGCCTCCCTACGAG.

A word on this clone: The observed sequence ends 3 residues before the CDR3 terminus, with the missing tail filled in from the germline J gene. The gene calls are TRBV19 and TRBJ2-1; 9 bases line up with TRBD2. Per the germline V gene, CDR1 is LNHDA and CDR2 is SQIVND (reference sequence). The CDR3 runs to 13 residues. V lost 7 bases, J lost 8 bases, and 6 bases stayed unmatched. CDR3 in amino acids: CASMASGMDEQFF. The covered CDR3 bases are TGTGCCAGTATGGCTAGCGGGATGGATGAG. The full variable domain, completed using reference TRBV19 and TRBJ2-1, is DGGITQSPKYLFRKEGQNVTLSCEQNLNHDAMYWYRQDPGQGLRLIYYSQIVNDFQKGDIAEGYSVSREKKESFPLTVTSAQKNPTAFYLCASMASGMDEQFFGPGTRLTVL.

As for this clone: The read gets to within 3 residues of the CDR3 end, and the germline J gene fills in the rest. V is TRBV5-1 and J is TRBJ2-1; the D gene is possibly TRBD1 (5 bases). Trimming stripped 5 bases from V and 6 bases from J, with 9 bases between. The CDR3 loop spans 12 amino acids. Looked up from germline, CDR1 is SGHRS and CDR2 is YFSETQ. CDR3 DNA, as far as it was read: TGCGCCAGCAGAACAGACAGCAATGAG. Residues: CASRTDSNE. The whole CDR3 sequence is CASRTDSNEQFF.